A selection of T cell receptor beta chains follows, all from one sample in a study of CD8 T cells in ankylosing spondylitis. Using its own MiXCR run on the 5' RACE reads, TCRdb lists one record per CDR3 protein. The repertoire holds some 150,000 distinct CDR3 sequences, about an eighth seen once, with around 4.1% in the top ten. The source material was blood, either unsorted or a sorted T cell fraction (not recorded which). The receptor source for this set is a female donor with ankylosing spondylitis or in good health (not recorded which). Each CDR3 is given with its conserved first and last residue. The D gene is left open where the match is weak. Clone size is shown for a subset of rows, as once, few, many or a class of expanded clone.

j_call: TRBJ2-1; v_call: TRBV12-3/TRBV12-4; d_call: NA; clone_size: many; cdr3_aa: CASPQKSSYNEQFF; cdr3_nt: TGTGCCAGCCCCCAGAAGAGCTCCTACAATGAGCAGTTCTTC
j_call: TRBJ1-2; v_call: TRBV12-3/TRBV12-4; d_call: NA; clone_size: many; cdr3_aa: CAIPDKGPYGYTF; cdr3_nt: TGTGCCATTCCCGACAAGGGGCCCTATGGCTACACCTTC
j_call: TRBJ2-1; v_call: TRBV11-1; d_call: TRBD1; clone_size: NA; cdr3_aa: CASSFRQGAYEQLF; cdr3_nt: TGTGCCAGCAGCTTTAGACAGGGGGCCTATGAGCAGCTCTTC
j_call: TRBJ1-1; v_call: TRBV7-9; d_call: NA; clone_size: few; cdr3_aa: CASSLQGLEAFF; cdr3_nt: TGTGCCAGCAGCCTACAGGGACTTGAAGCTTTCTTT
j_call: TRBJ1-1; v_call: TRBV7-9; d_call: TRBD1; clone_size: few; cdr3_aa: CASSLNRERTGEAFF; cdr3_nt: TGTGCCAGCAGCTTAAATAGGGAGAGGACAGGGGAAGCTTTCTTT
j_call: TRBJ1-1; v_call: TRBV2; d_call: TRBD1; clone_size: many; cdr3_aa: CASSRTGGNTEAFF; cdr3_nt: TGTGCCAGCAGTCGGACAGGGGGGAACACTGAAGCTTTCTTT
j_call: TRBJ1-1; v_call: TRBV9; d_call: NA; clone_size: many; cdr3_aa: CASSVQTNTEAFF; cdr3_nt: TGTGCCAGCAGCGTCCAGACGAACACTGAAGCTTTCTTT
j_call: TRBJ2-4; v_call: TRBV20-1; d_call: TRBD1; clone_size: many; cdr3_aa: CSARERGRTDIQYF; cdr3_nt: TGCAGTGCTAGAGAAAGGGGGCGAACCGACATTCAGTACTTC
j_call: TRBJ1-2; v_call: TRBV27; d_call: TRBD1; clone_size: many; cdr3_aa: CASSSYTDRPNYGYTF; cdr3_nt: TGTGCCAGCAGTTCATACACGGACAGGCCTAACTATGGCTACACCTTC
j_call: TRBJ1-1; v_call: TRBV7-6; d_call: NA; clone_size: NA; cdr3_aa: CASSLSVGTSMNTEAFF; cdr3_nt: TGTGCCAGCAGCTTATCAGTGGGAACTTCCATGAACACTGAAGCTTTCTTT
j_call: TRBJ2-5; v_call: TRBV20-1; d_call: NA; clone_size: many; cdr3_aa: CSARVPGDSQETQYF; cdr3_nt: TGCAGTGCTAGAGTCCCAGGGGATTCACAAGAGACCCAGTACTTC
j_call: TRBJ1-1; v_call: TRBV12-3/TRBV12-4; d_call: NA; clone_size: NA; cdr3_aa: CATRAPANTEAFF; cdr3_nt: TGTGCCACCCGGGCACCGGCGAACACTGAAGCTTTCTTT
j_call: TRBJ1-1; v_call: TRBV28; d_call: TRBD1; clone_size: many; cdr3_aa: CASNKGDRSNTEAFF; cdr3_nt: TGTGCCAGCAACAAGGGGGACAGGTCGAACACTGAAGCTTTCTTT
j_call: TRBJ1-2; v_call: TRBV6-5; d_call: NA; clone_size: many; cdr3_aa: CASSSGGGHYQCTF; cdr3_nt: TGTGCCAGCAGTTCCGGAGGGGGACACTATCAGTGCACCTTC
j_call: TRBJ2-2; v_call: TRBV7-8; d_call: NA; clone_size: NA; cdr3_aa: CASSFTLPNTGELFF; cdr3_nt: TGTGCCAGCAGCTTTACCCTACCGAACACCGGGGAGCTGTTTTTT
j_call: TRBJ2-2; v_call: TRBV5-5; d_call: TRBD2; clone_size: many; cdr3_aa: CASSHTSGRLGTGELFF; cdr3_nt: TGTGCCAGCAGCCACACTAGCGGGAGGTTGGGAACCGGGGAGCTGTTTTTT
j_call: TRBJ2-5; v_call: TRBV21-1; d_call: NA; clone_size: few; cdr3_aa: CASSNQGDQETQYF; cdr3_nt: TGTGCCAGCAGCAACCAGGGTGATCAAGAGACCCAGTACTTC
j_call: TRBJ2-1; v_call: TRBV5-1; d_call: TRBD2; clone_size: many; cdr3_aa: CASSHRLAGGGNEQFF; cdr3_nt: TGCGCCAGCAGCCACCGACTAGCGGGGGGTGGGAATGAGCAGTTCTTC
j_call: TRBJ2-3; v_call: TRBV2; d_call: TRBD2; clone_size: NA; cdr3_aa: CASSERLAGRADTQYF; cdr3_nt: TGTGCCAGCAGTGAGAGGCTAGCGGGAAGGGCAGATACGCAGTATTTT
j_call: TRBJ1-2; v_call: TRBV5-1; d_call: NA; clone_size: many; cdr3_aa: CASSLGRLTNYGYTF; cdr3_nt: TGCGCCAGCAGCTTGGGTCGACTTACTAACTATGGCTACACCTTC
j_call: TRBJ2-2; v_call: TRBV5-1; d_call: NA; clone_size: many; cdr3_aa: CASSSDRGVSNTGELFF; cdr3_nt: TGCGCCAGCAGCTCGGACAGAGGGGTCTCGAACACCGGGGAGCTGTTTTTT
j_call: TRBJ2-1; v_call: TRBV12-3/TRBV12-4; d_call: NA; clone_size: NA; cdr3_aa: CASSLSYGEQFF; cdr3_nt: TGTGCCAGCAGTTTATCCTATGGTGAGCAGTTCTTC
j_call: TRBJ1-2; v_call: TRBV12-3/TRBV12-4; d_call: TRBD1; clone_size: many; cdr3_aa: CASSLSLTGTDYGYTF; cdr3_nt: TGTGCCAGCAGTTTGTCCCTAACCGGGACAGACTATGGCTACACCTTC
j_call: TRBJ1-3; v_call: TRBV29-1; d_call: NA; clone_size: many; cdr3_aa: CSVEGTAVPGNTIYF; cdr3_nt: TGCAGCGTTGAAGGGACGGCAGTCCCTGGAAACACCATATATTTT